The rows below give T cell receptor beta chains drawn from one sample of a study of blood T cell repertoires in COVID-19. The protocol was immunoSEQ multiplex PCR, while the TCRdb copy is restricted to in-frame clones and leaves out a portion. The table includes about 110,000 clones, around 80% detected once. Sequencing used peripheral blood. These receptors came from a human donor in a cohort sampled during active or convalescent COVID-19. The CDR3 runs from the conserved cysteine through the conserved F or W. Size tells how often a clone was seen (once, few, many) or the class of an expanded clone, and some rows leave it out.

CDR3aa	abundance	v_gene	j_gene
CASKGAEGGYTF	few	TRBV2	TRBJ1-2
CASSSGGPTPYEQYF	NA	TRBV19	TRBJ2-7
CAISERGQATYEQYF	NA	TRBV10-3	TRBJ2-7
CASSMGDEKLFF	NA	TRBV19	TRBJ1-4
CASSSGFSPLHF	NA	TRBV27	TRBJ1-6
CASSGRGQGAYEQYF	NA	TRBV7-8	TRBJ2-7
CASSSGQVGGRGEQYF	NA	TRBV7-8	TRBJ2-7
CASSKEQASGTGELFF	NA	TRBV5-5	TRBJ2-2
CASSWTGGQETQYF	NA	TRBV19	TRBJ2-5
CASSLDGQGWWEQYF	NA	TRBV5-1	TRBJ2-7
CATRTGRALNTEAFF	NA	TRBV2	TRBJ1-1
CAITTDSFYEQYF	NA	TRBV10-3	TRBJ2-7
CATLRGGGNEQFF	NA	TRBV15	TRBJ2-1
CASSRAPGLDYNNEQFF	NA	TRBV4-1	TRBJ2-1
CASSNGRGMRLGNYEQYF	NA	TRBV19	TRBJ2-7
CASTQADCTDTQYF	NA	TRBV21-1	TRBJ2-3
CASSSNTGELFF	NA	TRBV28	TRBJ2-2
CAWSRPGGSYGYTF	NA	TRBV30	TRBJ1-2
CASSLGGLAEGTAKNIQYF	once	TRBV7-6	TRBJ2-4
CASRRQRQAQETQYF	NA	TRBV6-5	TRBJ2-5
CASSSDRPHDEQYF	NA	TRBV6-5	TRBJ2-7
CASKDRNSNQPQHF	NA	TRBV2	TRBJ1-5
CASRTGGNSPLHF	NA	TRBV12-3/TRBV12-4	TRBJ1-6
CASRATSANNEQFF	NA	TRBV10-2	TRBJ2-1
CASRPGQRTIWMNTEAFF	NA	TRBV18	TRBJ1-1
CASREYFYGYTF	NA	TRBV2	TRBJ1-2
CASSQHFRGSSYEQYF	NA	TRBV3-1/TRBV3-2	TRBJ2-7
CASSGRQNEKLFF	NA	TRBV2	TRBJ1-4
CASSLPGRGADTQYF	NA	TRBV19	TRBJ2-3
CASSPSGGGLVPFF	NA	TRBV9	TRBJ1-1
CASSDPRGPRENEKLFF	NA	TRBV10-1	TRBJ1-4
CASSLSSGGNTGELFF	NA	TRBV28	TRBJ2-2
CASSIEGTEYSNQPQHF	once	TRBV19	TRBJ1-5
CASSFGQASSGANVLTF	NA	TRBV7-2	TRBJ2-6
CASSSSTGSQPQHF	NA	TRBV7-8	TRBJ1-5
CASSITPSGRRNEQFF	NA	TRBV19	TRBJ2-1
CASSLQGMRGYTF	NA	TRBV7-8	TRBJ1-2